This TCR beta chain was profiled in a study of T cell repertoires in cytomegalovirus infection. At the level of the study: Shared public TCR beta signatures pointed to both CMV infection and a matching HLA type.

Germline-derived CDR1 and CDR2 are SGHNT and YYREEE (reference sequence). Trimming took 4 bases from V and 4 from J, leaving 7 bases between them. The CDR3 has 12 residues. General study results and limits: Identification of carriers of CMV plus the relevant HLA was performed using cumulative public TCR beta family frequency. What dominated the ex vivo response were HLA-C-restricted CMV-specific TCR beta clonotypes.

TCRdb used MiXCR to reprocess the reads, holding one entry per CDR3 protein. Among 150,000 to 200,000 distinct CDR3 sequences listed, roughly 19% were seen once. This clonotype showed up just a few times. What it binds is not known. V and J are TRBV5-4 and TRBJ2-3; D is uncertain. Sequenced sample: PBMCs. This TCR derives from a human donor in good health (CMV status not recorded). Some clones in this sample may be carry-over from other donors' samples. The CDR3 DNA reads TGTGCCAGCAGCGCTGGCGCAGATACGCAGTATTTT. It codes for CASSAGADTQYF.